A selection of T cell receptor beta chains follows, all from one sample in a study of T cells after yellow fever vaccination. TCRdb reprocessed the 5' RACE reads with MiXCR, giving one entry per CDR3 protein. The sample lists about 320,000 distinct CDR3 sequences; approximately 4% were seen once. Material: PBMCs, obtained 15 days after the yellow fever booster vaccination. The receptors were gathered from a young man who received the YFV17D yellow fever vaccine. The CDR3 runs from the conserved cysteine through the conserved F or W. Each record gives: J gene, clone size, D gene, V gene, CDR3 protein, CDR3 DNA. D genes are given only for firm matches. Clone size is shown for a subset of rows, as once, few, many or a class of expanded clone.

J gene: TRBJ1-2; clone size: medium-sized; D gene: .; V gene: TRBV12-3/TRBV12-4; CDR3 protein: CASSFNSLRGYTF; CDR3 DNA: TGTGCCAGCAGTTTTAACAGCTTGAGGGGCTACACCTTC
J gene: TRBJ2-1; clone size: .; D gene: .; V gene: TRBV6-6; CDR3 protein: CASTASGSAYNEQFF; CDR3 DNA: TGTGCCAGCACCGCCTCAGGCTCAGCCTACAATGAGCAGTTCTTC
J gene: TRBJ2-5; clone size: .; D gene: .; V gene: TRBV4-1; CDR3 protein: CASSQANREWRETQYF; CDR3 DNA: TGCGCCAGCAGCCAAGCAAACAGGGAGTGGCGAGAGACCCAGTACTTC
J gene: TRBJ2-2; clone size: many; D gene: .; V gene: TRBV2; CDR3 protein: CASSHNRDTNTGELFF; CDR3 DNA: TGTGCCAGCAGTCATAACAGGGACACGAACACCGGGGAGCTGTTTTTT
J gene: TRBJ1-5; clone size: .; D gene: .; V gene: TRBV12-3/TRBV12-4; CDR3 protein: CASSLQQNQPQHF; CDR3 DNA: TGTGCCAGCAGTTTACAACAGAATCAGCCCCAGCATTTT
J gene: TRBJ2-5; clone size: many; D gene: .; V gene: TRBV6-2/TRBV6-3; CDR3 protein: CASSYPGHRQETQYF; CDR3 DNA: TGTGCCAGCAGTTACCCGGGACACCGACAAGAGACCCAGTACTTC
J gene: TRBJ1-2; clone size: few; D gene: .; V gene: TRBV7-2; CDR3 protein: CASSYPQTGSDGYTF; CDR3 DNA: TGTGCCAGCAGCTACCCCCAAACGGGCTCGGATGGCTACACCTTC
J gene: TRBJ2-7; clone size: few; D gene: TRBD1; V gene: TRBV24-1; CDR3 protein: CATSDSGQGEASEQYF; CDR3 DNA: TGTGCCACCAGTGATTCCGGACAGGGAGAGGCCTCCGAGCAGTACTTC
J gene: TRBJ2-3; clone size: few; D gene: TRBD1; V gene: TRBV12-3/TRBV12-4; CDR3 protein: CASSFGDRGFDTQYF; CDR3 DNA: TGTGCCAGCAGTTTCGGGGACAGGGGCTTCGATACGCAGTATTTT
J gene: TRBJ1-2; clone size: .; D gene: .; V gene: TRBV25-1; CDR3 protein: CASSEFSGHGYTF; CDR3 DNA: TGTGCCAGCAGTGAATTTTCAGGGCATGGCTACACCTTC
J gene: TRBJ2-1; clone size: many; D gene: .; V gene: TRBV29-1; CDR3 protein: CSVVGRRGSNEQFF; CDR3 DNA: TGCAGCGTTGTGGGGCGTAGAGGGAGCAATGAGCAGTTCTTC
J gene: TRBJ1-3; clone size: few; D gene: .; V gene: TRBV18; CDR3 protein: CLPAHLAGQTPFGNTIYF; CDR3 DNA: TGTCTGCCAGCTCACCTCGCAGGACAAACCCCGTTTGGAAACACCATATATTTT
J gene: TRBJ1-2; clone size: many; D gene: .; V gene: TRBV20-1; CDR3 protein: CSALAPISGYTF; CDR3 DNA: TGCAGTGCTTTGGCCCCGATATCGGGCTACACCTTC
J gene: TRBJ2-1; clone size: many; D gene: .; V gene: TRBV7-2; CDR3 protein: CASSSVSSYNEQFF; CDR3 DNA: TGTGCCAGCAGCTCGGTGAGCTCGTACAATGAGCAGTTCTTC
J gene: TRBJ2-5; clone size: many; D gene: .; V gene: TRBV20-1; CDR3 protein: CSARGGWGETQYF; CDR3 DNA: TGCAGTGCTAGGGGGGGATGGGGAGAGACCCAGTACTTC
J gene: TRBJ1-2; clone size: many; D gene: TRBD1; V gene: TRBV5-6; CDR3 protein: CASSLTRTGGIVDYGYTF; CDR3 DNA: TGTGCCAGCAGCTTGACCCGGACAGGGGGCATTGTAGACTATGGCTACACCTTC
J gene: TRBJ1-2; clone size: .; D gene: .; V gene: TRBV7-2; CDR3 protein: CASSPGRGSYGYTF; CDR3 DNA: TGTGCCAGCAGCCCAGGTCGGGGATCCTATGGCTACACCTTC
J gene: TRBJ1-1; clone size: few; D gene: .; V gene: TRBV5-1; CDR3 protein: CASSLGSQGMTEAFF; CDR3 DNA: TGCGCCAGCAGCTTGGGGTCCCAGGGTATGACTGAAGCTTTCTTT